What follows are 25 T cell receptor beta chains derived from one specimen sequenced in a study of shared clonotypes between healthy human individuals. Produced via immunoSEQ multiplex PCR; TCRdb's table is partial and in-frame only. The data hold some 2,400,000 clones, with nearly 97% observed a single time. The sample comprised naive CD4+ T cells sorted from blood. The subset: CD45RA+ positively selected. These receptors originate from a man aged 18 to 30 in good health.

On this clone itself: The sample carries other DNA sequences with the same CDR3. The V and J genes are TRBV5-4 and TRBJ2-5, with D possibly matching TRBD2 (7 bases). The CDR3 runs 14 residues. V dropped 4 bases and J dropped 5 bases, with 15 bases sitting between them. From germline, CDR1 is SGHNT and CDR2 YYREEE (reference sequence). In nucleotides, the CDR3 is TGTGCCAGCAGCCCCGGGGGGCTCGGGGAGACCCAGTACTTC. It translates to CASSPGGLGETQYF.

This chain joins TRBV30 and TRBJ1-1; a weak D match, TRBD1 (5 bases). Germline V gene lookup returns CDR1 GTSNPN and CDR2 SVGIG (reference sequence). Between the trimmed V and J ends, which lost 1 base and 7 bases, there was a span of 7 bases. The CDR3 contains 11 residues. The CDR3 coding sequence is TGTGCCTGGAGTGGGGGCCGTGAAGCTTTCTTT. Encoded protein: CAWSGGREAFF.

This chain joins TRBV19 and TRBJ1-5, with D tentatively TRBD1 (6 bases). V was shortened by 4 bases and J by 4 bases, with 20 bases between the two germline ends. The V gene's germline CDR1 is LNHDA and CDR2 SQIVND (reference sequence). This CDR3 region has 17 residues. CDR3 protein: CASSRWRMGGANQPQHF. CDR3 nucleotide sequence: TGTGCCAGTAGTAGATGGAGGATGGGGGGGGCTAATCAGCCCCAGCATTTT.

This chain joins TRBV25-1 and TRBJ2-5; D is unresolved. Germline assignment: CDR1 MGHDK and CDR2 SYGVNS. The CDR3 totals 17 residues. The V gene lost 4 bases and the J gene lost 2 bases, with 20 bases spanning the gap. The CDR3 coding sequence is TGTGCCAGCAGTGTGTCCCCCCGACACCAACGACAAGAGACCCAGTACTTC. Translated, it gives CASSVSPRHQRQETQYF. Together with reference TRBV25-1 and TRBJ2-5, the CDR3 gives the full variable domain: EADIYQTPRYLVIGTGKKITLECSQTMGHDKMYWYQQDPGMELHLIHYSYGVNSTEKGDLSSESTVSRIRTEHFPLTLESARPSHTSQYLCASSVSPRHQRQETQYFGPGTRLLVL.

This clone showed up just once. The genes are TRBV5-1 and TRBJ1-5; 10 nucleotides line up with TRBD1. The CDR3 runs to 14 residues. After removal of 4 bases from V and 5 bases from J, the junction contained 3 bases not matched to a gene. Per the germline V gene, CDR1 is SGHRS and CDR2 is YFSETQ. The CDR3 nucleotides are TGCGCCAGCAGCGTCGGGACAGGGGATCAGCCCCAGCATTTT. Residues: CASSVGTGDQPQHF.

This chain links TRBV7-8 with TRBJ1-2; D not certain. Per the germline V gene, CDR1 is SGHVS and CDR2 is FQNEAQ. CDR3 size: 14 residues. Trimming shortened V by 5 bases and J by 3 bases, and 13 bases separated the two germline ends. DNA of the CDR3: TGTGCCAGCAGCATACAGCCTGAAGACTATGGCTACACCTTC. Translation: CASSIQPEDYGYTF.

V and J are TRBV5-4 and TRBJ2-2; the match to TRBD1 covers 7 bases. The length of the CDR3 is 13 residues. Germline-derived CDR1 and CDR2 are SGHNT and YYREEE (reference sequence). V lost 1 base and J lost 7; bases outside the gene matches: 1. In DNA form, the CDR3 reads TGTGCCAGCAGCTTGACAGGGGTCGGGGAGCTGTTTTTT. Protein product: CASSLTGVGELFF.

On this clone: Its ends do not fully match the called genes, so a read error is possible. This same CDR3 is encoded by further DNA sequences in the sample. The rearrangement links TRBV7-9 to TRBJ2-5, with TRBD2 matching over 12 bases. The CDR3 runs 14 residues. The germline gives CDR1 SEHNR, CDR2 FQNEAQ (reference sequence). In nucleotides, the CDR3 is TGTGCCAGCAGCCTAGCGGGAGGGGGAGAGACCCAGTACTTC. Encoded protein: CASSLAGGGETQYF.

The rearrangement uses TRBV10-2 and TRBJ2-7; D remains ambiguous. The CDR3 consists of 12 residues. V lost 2 bases to trimming and J lost 3 bases, with 5 bases between them. The germline CDR1 and CDR2 sequences are WSHSY and SAAADI. CDR3: CASSEDRYEQYF. In DNA form, the CDR3 reads TGCGCCAGCAGTGAGGACCGCTACGAGCAGTACTTC.

This chain joins TRBV2 and TRBJ1-5, with 7 bases lining up with TRBD1. Germline V gene sequence: CDR1 SNHLY, CDR2 FYNNEI. J lost 1 base, V lost 4 bases, and 4 bases had no gene match. The CDR3 is made up of 15 amino acids. CDR3 DNA: TGTGCCAGCAGTGTTAGGGGGCTCAGCAATCAGCCCCAGCATTTT. It is translated as CASSVRGLSNQPQHF.

Concerning this clone itself: The sample carries other DNA sequences with the same CDR3. The V and J genes are TRBV6-5 and TRBJ2-2; D tentatively reads TRBD1 or TRBD2 (5 bases each). Germline CDR1 reads MNHEY; CDR2 reads SVGAGI. V shed 2 bases and J shed 5 bases, with 12 bases lying between them. This CDR3 is 15 amino acids long. The CDR3 loop reads CASSYGGLGTGELFF. The CDR3 DNA reads as TGTGCCAGCAGTTACGGGGGTCTCGGGACCGGGGAGCTGTTTTTT.

Worth noting for this clone: This sample also contains other DNA sequences that code for the same CDR3. The genes are TRBV7-9 and TRBJ1-4; 7 bases match TRBD1. The CDR3 spans 14 residues. CDR1 and CDR2 from the germline V gene are SEHNR and FQNEAQ (reference sequence). V gave up 3 bases and J gave up 5 bases; unmatched junction bases: 3. The CDR3 sequence: CASSFRGTNEKLFF. As DNA, the CDR3 is TGTGCCAGCAGCTTCAGGGGGACCAATGAAAAACTGTTTTTT.

The chain has TRBV7-9 and TRBJ2-5, with D possibly matching TRBD2 (6 bases). Trimming shortened V by 6 bases and J by 0 bases, and 23 bases separated the two germline ends. Germline loops: CDR1 SEHNR, CDR2 FQNEAQ (reference sequence). The CDR3 runs 18 residues. CDR3 DNA sequence: TGTGCCAGCAGTGGAGACGAGAAGGGACTCTGGTACCAAGAGACCCAGTACTTC. This encodes CASSGDEKGLWYQETQYF.

The chain has TRBV5-5 and TRBJ2-7, with D possibly matching TRBD1 (6 bases). The CDR3 spans 13 residues. Germline V CDR1 and CDR2: SGHKS, YYEKEE (reference sequence). Trimming shortened V by 5 bases and J by 2 bases, and 11 bases separated the two germline ends. CDR3 bases: TGTGCCAGCAGAATCACAGGGACCTACGAGCAGTACTTC. This gives the protein CASRITGTYEQYF.

Only a few counts were recorded for this clone. CDR3 sequence (DNA): TGTGCCAGCACCCCGAGAGGGGGCGGTTCACCCCTCCACTTT. Residues: CASTPRGGGSPLHF. The chain has TRBV27 and TRBJ1-6, with 7 positions matching TRBD1. Trimming cost V 7 bases and J 9 bases; bases outside gene matches: 9. Germline lookup yields CDR1 MNHEY and CDR2 SMNVEV (reference sequence). CDR3 length: 14 residues.

The chain employs TRBV18 and TRBJ1-4, with a possible D match to TRBD1 (5 bases). The CDR3 spans 15 residues. Germline V gene sequence: CDR1 KGHSH, CDR2 LQKENI. Trimming removed 1 base at V and 7 bases at J, with 13 bases between. In nucleotides, the CDR3 is TGTGCCAGCTCACCACAAGCGGGGGGGAGTGAAAAACTGTTTTTT. Translating it yields CASSPQAGGSEKLFF. The full variable domain, with the rest looked up from reference TRBV18 and TRBJ1-4, is NAGVMQNPRHLVRRRGQEARLRCSPMKGHSHVYWYRQLPEEGLKFMVYLQKENIIDESGMPKERFSAEFPKEGPSILRIQQVVRGDSAAYFCASSPQAGGSEKLFFGSGTQLSVL.

The V gene is TRBV4-3, the J gene TRBJ2-5; 7 bases line up with TRBD1. This CDR3 spans 15 amino acids. Looked up from germline, CDR1 is LGHNA and CDR2 is YSLEER. Unmatched junction bases numbered 7, after V lost 2 bases and J lost 4 bases. The CDR3 DNA reads TGCGCCAGCAGCCAATACCTGACAGGGCTAGAGACCCAGTACTTC. This gives the protein CASSQYLTGLETQYF.

A word on this clone: Distinct nucleotide sequences in the sample also encode this CDR3. The J gene is TRBJ1-1, the V gene TRBV6-5; TRBD1 aligns across 7 bases. The V segment lost 0 bases and the J segment 0 bases; nucleotides outside the gene matches: 1. CDR3 size: 15 residues. Per the germline V gene, CDR1 is MNHEY and CDR2 is SVGAGI. This chain's CDR3 is CASSYSDRMNTEAFF. The CDR3 DNA is TGTGCCAGCAGTTACTCGGACAGGATGAACACTGAAGCTTTCTTT.

The V call is TRBV5-6, the J call TRBJ1-6; unclear D gene. V was shortened by 3 bases and J by 6 bases, with 13 bases between the two germline ends. The germline gives CDR1 SGHDT, CDR2 YYEEEE. The CDR3 length is 15 residues. CDR3 loop: CASSWGSSPNSPLHF. The CDR3 region has the DNA TGTGCCAGCAGCTGGGGATCTTCCCCTAATTCACCCCTCCACTTT.

CDR3 in DNA: TGTGCCAGCAGCTTAGAAGCGGGGGTCTACAATGAGCAGTTCTTC. It yields the protein CASSLEAGVYNEQFF. The chain couples TRBV7-2 to TRBJ2-1; TRBD2 matches 8 bases. The V gene's germline CDR1 is SGHTA and CDR2 FQGNSA. CDR3 length: 15 amino acids. The trim removed 1 base at V and 3 bases at J, leaving 2 bases unmatched.

The chain couples TRBV5-1 to TRBJ2-2, with D perhaps TRBD1 (5 bases). CDR1 and CDR2 from the germline V gene are SGHRS and YFSETQ. V shed 4 bases and J shed 3 bases, with 19 bases lying between them. The CDR3 runs to 17 residues. CDR3 sequence (DNA): TGCGCCAGCAGCAAGACCAGGACACCCCTTTACACCGGGGAGCTGTTTTTT. The encoded protein is CASSKTRTPLYTGELFF.

The CDR3 coding sequence is TGTGCCATATCCGGGACTCACTACAATGAGCAGTTCTTC. It codes for CAISGTHYNEQFF. The gene calls are TRBV10-3 and TRBJ2-1; a weak D match, TRBD2 (6 bases). Germline-derived CDR1 and CDR2 are ENHRY and SYGVKD. The CDR3 has 13 amino acids. V lost 9 bases to trimming and J lost 3 bases, with 12 bases between them.

Here the CDR3 reads CASSVTGHSYEQYF. CDR3 sequence (DNA): TGTGCCAGCAGCGTAACAGGACACTCCTACGAGCAGTACTTC. The J gene is TRBJ2-7, the V gene TRBV11-3, with D possibly matching TRBD1 (5 bases). The CDR3 has 14 amino acids. Trimming removed 5 bases from V and 0 bases from J, with 11 bases in between. Looked up from germline, CDR1 is SGHNT and CDR2 is YENEEA.

This chain links TRBV4-3 with TRBJ2-1; 8 nucleotides match TRBD2. The CDR3 is 13 residues long. With 3 bases clipped from V and 14 bases from J, the junction kept 9 bases outside the gene matches. CDR1 LGHNA and CDR2 YSLEER come from the germline V gene. Written as DNA, the CDR3 is TGCGCCAGCAGCCAGGCCCTGACTAGCGTAGAGTTCTTC. It yields the protein CASSQALTSVEFF.

V usage is TRBV7-2 and J usage is TRBJ1-2; D gene uncertain. This CDR3 spans 14 amino acids. Trimming took off 3 bases at V and 4 bases at J, with 12 bases between the two ends. Germline V CDR1 and CDR2: SGHTA, FQGNSA. The CDR3 protein is CASSFKGGSYGYTF. DNA for the CDR3: TGTGCCAGCAGCTTTAAAGGCGGGAGCTATGGCTACACCTTC.